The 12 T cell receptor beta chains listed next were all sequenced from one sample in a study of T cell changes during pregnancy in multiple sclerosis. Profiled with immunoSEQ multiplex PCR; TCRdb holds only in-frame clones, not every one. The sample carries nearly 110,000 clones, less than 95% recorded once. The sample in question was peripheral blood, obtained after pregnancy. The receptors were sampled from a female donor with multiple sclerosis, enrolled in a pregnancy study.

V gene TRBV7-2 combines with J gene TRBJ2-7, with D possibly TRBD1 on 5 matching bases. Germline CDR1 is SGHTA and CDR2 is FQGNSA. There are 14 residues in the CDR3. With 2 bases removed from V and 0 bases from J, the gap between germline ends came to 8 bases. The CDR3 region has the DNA TGTGCCAGCAGCTTACAAGGGGCCTCCTACGAGCAGTACTTC. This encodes CASSLQGASYEQYF.

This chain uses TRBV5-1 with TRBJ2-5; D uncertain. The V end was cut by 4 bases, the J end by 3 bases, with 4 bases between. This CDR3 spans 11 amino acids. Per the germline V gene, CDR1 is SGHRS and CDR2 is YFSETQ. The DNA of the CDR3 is TGCGCCAGCAGCCTTAAAGAGACCCAGTACTTC. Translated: CASSLKETQYF.

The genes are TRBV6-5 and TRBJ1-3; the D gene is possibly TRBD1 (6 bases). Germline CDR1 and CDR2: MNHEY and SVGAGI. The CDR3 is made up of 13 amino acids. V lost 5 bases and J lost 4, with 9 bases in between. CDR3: CASSGQLGNTIYF. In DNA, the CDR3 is TGTGCCAGCAGTGGACAGCTAGGAAACACCATATATTTT.

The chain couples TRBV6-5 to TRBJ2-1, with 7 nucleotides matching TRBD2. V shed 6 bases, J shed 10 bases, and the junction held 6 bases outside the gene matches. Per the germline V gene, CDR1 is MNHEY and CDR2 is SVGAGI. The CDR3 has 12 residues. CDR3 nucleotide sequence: TGTGCCAGCAGCCGACCGGGAGGCGAGCAGTTCTTC. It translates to CASSRPGGEQFF.

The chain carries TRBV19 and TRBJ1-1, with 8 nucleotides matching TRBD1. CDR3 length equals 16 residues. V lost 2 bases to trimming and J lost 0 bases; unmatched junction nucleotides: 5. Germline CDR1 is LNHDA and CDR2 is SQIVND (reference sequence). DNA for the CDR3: TGTGCCAGTAGTATAAGGCAGGGGGCCCTGAACACTGAAGCTTTCTTT. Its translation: CASSIRQGALNTEAFF.

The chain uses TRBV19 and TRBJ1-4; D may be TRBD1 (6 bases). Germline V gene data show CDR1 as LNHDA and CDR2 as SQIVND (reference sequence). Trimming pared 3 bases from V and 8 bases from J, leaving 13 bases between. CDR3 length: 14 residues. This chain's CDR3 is CASSIGGVREKLFF. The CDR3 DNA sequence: TGTGCCAGTAGTATTGGGGGCGTCAGGGAAAAACTGTTTTTT.

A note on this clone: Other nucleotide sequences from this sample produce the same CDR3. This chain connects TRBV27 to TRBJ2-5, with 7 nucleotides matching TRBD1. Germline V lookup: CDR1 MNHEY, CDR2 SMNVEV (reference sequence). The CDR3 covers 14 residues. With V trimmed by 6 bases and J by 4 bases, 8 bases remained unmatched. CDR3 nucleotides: TGTGCCAGCAGCTCCTCGACAGGGAGAGAGACCCAGTACTTC. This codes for CASSSSTGRETQYF.

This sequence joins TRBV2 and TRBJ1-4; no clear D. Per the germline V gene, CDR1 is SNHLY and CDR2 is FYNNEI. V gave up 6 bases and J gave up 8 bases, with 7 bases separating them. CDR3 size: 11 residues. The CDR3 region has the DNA TGTGCCAGCAGCCCCCTAGAAAAACTGTTTTTT. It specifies CASSPLEKLFF. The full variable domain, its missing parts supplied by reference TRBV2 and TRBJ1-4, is EPEVTQTPSHQVTQMGQEVILRCVPISNHLYFYWYRQILGQKVEFLVSFYNNEISEKSEIFDDQFSVERPDGSNFTLKIRSTKLEDSAMYFCASSPLEKLFFGSGTQLSVL.

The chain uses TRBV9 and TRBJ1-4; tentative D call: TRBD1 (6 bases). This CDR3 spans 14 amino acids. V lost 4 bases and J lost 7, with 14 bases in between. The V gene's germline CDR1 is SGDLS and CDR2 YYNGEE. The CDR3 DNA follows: TGTGCCAGCAGCTTCGACCAGGACAGTGAAAAACTGTTTTTT. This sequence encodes CASSFDQDSEKLFF.

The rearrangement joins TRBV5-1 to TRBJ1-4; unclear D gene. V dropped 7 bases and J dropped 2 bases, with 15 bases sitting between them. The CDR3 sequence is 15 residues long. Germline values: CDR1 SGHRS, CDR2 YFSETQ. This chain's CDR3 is CASLTESETNEKLFF. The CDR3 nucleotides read TGCGCCAGCTTAACTGAGTCGGAGACTAATGAAAAACTGTTTTTT.

The CDR3 nucleotides read TGTGCCAGTAGTGGCCGGGACAGGGTCTTGTGGACAAACACCGGGGAGCTGTTTTTT. Translation gives CASSGRDRVLWTNTGELFF. The rearrangement uses TRBV19 and TRBJ2-2; TRBD1 agrees at 9 bases. V gave up 5 bases and J gave up 2 bases; unmatched junction bases: 15. The CDR3 is made up of 19 amino acids. Germline CDR1 is LNHDA and CDR2 is SQIVND (reference sequence).

CDR3 amino acids: CASSKPTAITGENYEQYF. CDR3 nucleotides: TGTGCCAGCAGCAAACCAACTGCGATAACAGGGGAAAACTACGAGCAGTACTTC. The chain joins TRBV21-1 to TRBJ2-7; the D segment call TRBD1 is taken from the table without a DNA check. TRBV21-1 is shown as a pseudogene. This CDR3 is built from 18 residues.